This T cell receptor (beta chain) was obtained from a study of technical replicates of blood from a few donors. TCRdb keeps only in-frame clones here, not all; method: immunoSEQ multiplex PCR. There are approximately 82,000 clones in the sample; 85% to 95% occur only once, and approximately 0.25% lies in the top ten. This CDR3 comprises 14 residues. Germline CDR1 and CDR2: SGHRS and YFSETQ. V gave up 0 bases and J gave up 6 bases; unmatched junction bases: 3. The rearrangement links TRBV5-1 to TRBJ1-1; the match to TRBD1 covers 9 bases. The source of this sequence is a human donor in good health. Sequenced input: T cells isolated from PBMCs. The CDR3 DNA sequence: TGCGCCAGCAGCTTGGGGACAGGGGTTGCTGAAGCTTTCTTT. Encoded protein: CASSLGTGVAEAFF. Drawing the rest from reference TRBV5-1 and TRBJ1-1, the complete variable domain is KAGVTQTPRYLIKTRGQQVTLSCSPISGHRSVSWYQQTPGQGLQFLFEYFSETQRNKGNFPGRFSGRQFSNSRSEMNVSTLELGDSALYLCASSLGTGVAEAFFGQGTRLTVV.